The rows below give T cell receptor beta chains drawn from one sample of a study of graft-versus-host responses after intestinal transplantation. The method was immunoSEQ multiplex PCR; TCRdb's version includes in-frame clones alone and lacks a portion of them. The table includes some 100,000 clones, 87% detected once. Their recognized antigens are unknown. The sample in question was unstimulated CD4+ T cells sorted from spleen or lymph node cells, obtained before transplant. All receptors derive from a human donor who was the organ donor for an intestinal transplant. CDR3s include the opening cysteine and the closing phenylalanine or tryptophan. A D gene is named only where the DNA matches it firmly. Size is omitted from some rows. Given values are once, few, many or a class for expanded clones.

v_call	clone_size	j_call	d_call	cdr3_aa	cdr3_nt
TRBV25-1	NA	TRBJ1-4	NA	CASTHNSEEFF	TGTGCCAGCACCCATAATTCAGAGGAGTTTTTT
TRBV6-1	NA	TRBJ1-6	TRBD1	CASSLTGESPLHF	TGTGCCAGCAGTCTCACAGGGGAATCACCCCTCCACTTT
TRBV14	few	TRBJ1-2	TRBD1	CASSQAGTGALGYTF	TGTGCCAGCAGCCAGGCCGGGACAGGGGCGTTAGGCTACACCTTC
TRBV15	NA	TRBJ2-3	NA	CATSRWEDTQYF	TGTGCCACCAGCAGATGGGAAGATACGCAGTATTTT
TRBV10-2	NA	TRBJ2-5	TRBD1	CASKGQAKEETQYF	TGCGCCAGCAAGGGACAGGCCAAAGAAGAGACCCAGTACTTC
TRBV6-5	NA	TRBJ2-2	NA	CASNTGTLNTGELFF	TGTGCCAGCAATACCGGGACACTGAACACCGGGGAGCTGTTTTTT
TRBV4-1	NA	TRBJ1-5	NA	CASSQEGLGNQPQHF	TGCGCCAGCAGCCAAGAGGGTTTGGGCAATCAGCCCCAGCATTTT
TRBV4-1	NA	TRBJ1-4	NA	CASSQDPLRFNEKLFF	TGCGCCAGCAGCCAAGACCCTCTCAGATTTAATGAAAAACTGTTTTTT
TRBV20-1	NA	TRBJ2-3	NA	CSASEDTQYF	TGCAGTGCTAGCGAAGATACGCAGTATTTT
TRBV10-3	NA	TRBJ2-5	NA	CAISSGFQETQYF	TGTGCCATCAGTTCAGGCTTCCAAGAGACCCAGTACTTC
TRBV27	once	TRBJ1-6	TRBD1	CASRDRGGSPLHF	TGTGCCAGCAGGGACAGGGGCGGGTCACCCCTCCACTTT
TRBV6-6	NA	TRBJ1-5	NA	CASRQGWGNQPQHF	TGTGCCAGCAGACAGGGCTGGGGCAATCAGCCCCAGCATTTT
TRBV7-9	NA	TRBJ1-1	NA	CACETEAFF	TGTGCCTGCGAGACTGAAGCTTTCTTT
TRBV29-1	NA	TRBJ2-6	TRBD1	CSVAGTVYSGANVLTF	TGCAGCGTTGCCGGGACAGTTTACTCTGGGGCCAACGTCCTGACTTTC
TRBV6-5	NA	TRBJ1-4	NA	CASSRPGRAEKLFF	TGTGCCAGCAGCCGACCCGGCAGAGCAGAAAAGCTGTTTTTT
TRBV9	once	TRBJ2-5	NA	CASSVATGLETQYF	TGTGCCAGCAGCGTAGCTACAGGGTTGGAGACCCAGTACTTC
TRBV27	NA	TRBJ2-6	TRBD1	CASSNLRQGVASGANVLTF	TGTGCCAGCAGTAACTTACGACAGGGGGTAGCATCTGGGGCCAACGTCCTGACTTTC
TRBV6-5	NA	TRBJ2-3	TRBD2	CASRSGGFTDTQYF	TGTGCCAGCAGGAGCGGGGGGTTCACAGATACGCAGTATTTT
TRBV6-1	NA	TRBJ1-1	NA	CASRPTGNTEAFF	TGTGCCAGCAGGCCTACGGGGAACACTGAAGCTTTCTTT
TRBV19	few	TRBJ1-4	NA	CASRYGGRATNEKLFF	TGTGCCAGTAGGTACGGGGGCAGAGCAACTAATGAAAAACTGTTTTTT
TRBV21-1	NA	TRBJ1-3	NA	CASSNSGGEFGNTIYF	TGTGCCAGCAGCAATTCCGGTGGGGAATTCGGAAACACCATATATTTT
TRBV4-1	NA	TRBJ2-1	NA	CASSHPGHSEFF	TGCGCCAGCAGCCACCCGGGACATTCGGAGTTCTTC
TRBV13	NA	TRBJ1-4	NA	CASSFLTGCNEKLFF	TGTGCCAGCAGCTTCCTAACAGGATGTAATGAAAAACTGTTTTTT
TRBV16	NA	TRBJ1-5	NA	CASSQSFEGRGQPQHF	TGTGCCAGCAGCCAATCTTTCGAGGGCCGGGGTCAGCCCCAGCATTTT
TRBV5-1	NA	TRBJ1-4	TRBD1	CASSSGGSNNEKLFF	TGCGCCAGCAGCTCAGGGGGCAGCAATAATGAAAAACTGTTTTTT
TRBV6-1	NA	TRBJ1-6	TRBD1	CASSEGQGANSPLHF	TGTGCCAGCAGTGAAGGGCAGGGGGCGAATTCACCCCTCCACTTT
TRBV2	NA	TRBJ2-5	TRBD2	CASIELTSLSGTQYF	TGTGCCAGCATAGAATTGACTAGCCTTTCGGGGACCCAGTACTTC
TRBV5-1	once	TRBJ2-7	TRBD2	CASSRIPGGEQYF	TGCGCCAGCAGCCGCATCCCGGGGGGTGAGCAGTACTTC
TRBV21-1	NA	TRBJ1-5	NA	CASSKATGQPQHF	TGTGCCAGCAGCAAAGCGACCGGTCAGCCCCAGCATTTT
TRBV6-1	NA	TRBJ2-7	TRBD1	CASGSARGYEQYF	TGTGCCAGCGGCTCAGCCAGGGGGTACGAGCAGTACTTC
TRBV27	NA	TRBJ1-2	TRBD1	CASSRQGSGYTF	TGTGCCAGCAGTCGACAGGGGTCTGGCTACACCTTC
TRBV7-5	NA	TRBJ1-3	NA	CARSRKPRVDRGLAKGNTIYF	TGTGCCAGAAGCCGGAAACCCCGGGTCGACAGGGGGCTCGCAAAGGGTAACACCATATATTTT
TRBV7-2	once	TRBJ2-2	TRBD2	CASSPRAGGTNTGELFF	TGTGCCAGCAGCCCCCGGGCGGGGGGGACGAACACCGGGGAGCTGTTTTTT
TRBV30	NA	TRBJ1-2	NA	CAWSLNIGSYGYTF	TGTGCCTGGAGTCTTAATATAGGCAGCTATGGCTACACCTTC
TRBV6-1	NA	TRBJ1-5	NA	CASIDSGGNQPQHF	TGTGCCAGCATTGACAGTGGCGGCAATCAGCCCCAGCATTTT
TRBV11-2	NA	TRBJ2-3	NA	CASRTPNTDTQYF	TGTGCCAGCAGGACACCGAATACAGATACGCAGTATTTT
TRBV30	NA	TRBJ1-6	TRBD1	CAWTVLGGQGPNSPLHF	TGTGCCTGGACGGTTCTGGGAGGACAGGGACCAAATTCACCCCTCCACTTT
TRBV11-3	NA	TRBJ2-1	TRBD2	CASSFGLAGGVYNEQFF	TGTGCCAGCAGCTTTGGACTAGCGGGGGGTGTGTACAATGAGCAGTTCTTC
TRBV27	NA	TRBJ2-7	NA	CASSSRRGYEQYF	TGTGCCAGCAGTTCCCGCCGGGGCTACGAGCAGTACTTC
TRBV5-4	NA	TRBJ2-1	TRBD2	CASSPTTSGAHSSYNEQFF	TGTGCCAGCAGCCCGACGACTAGCGGGGCCCATAGCTCCTACAATGAGCAGTTCTTC
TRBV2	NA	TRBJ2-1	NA	CASRPGNAFNEQFF	TGTGCCAGCCGGCCGGGTAATGCGTTTAATGAGCAGTTCTTC
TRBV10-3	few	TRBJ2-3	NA	CAIKGTSDTQYF	TGTGCCATCAAGGGGACTTCTGATACGCAGTATTTT
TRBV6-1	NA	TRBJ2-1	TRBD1	CATEFDRDNEQFF	TGTGCCACCGAATTCGACAGGGACAATGAGCAGTTCTTC
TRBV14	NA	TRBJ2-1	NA	CASSPTTGSPYNEQFF	TGTGCCAGCAGCCCTACAACAGGGTCCCCTTACAATGAGCAGTTCTTC
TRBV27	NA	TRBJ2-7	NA	CASSLVSGYEQYF	TGTGCCAGCAGTTTAGTGTCGGGATACGAGCAGTACTTC
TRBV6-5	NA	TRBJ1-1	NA	CASSYSASTEAFF	TGTGCCAGCAGTTACTCGGCCAGCACTGAAGCTTTCTTT
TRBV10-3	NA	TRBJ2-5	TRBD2	CAITGQRGGQETQYF	TGTGCCATCACCGGGCAGCGGGGCGGGCAAGAGACCCAGTACTTC
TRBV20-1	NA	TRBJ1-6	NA	CSAAPGSALHF	TGCAGTGCCGCCCCGGGAAGTGCACTCCACTTT
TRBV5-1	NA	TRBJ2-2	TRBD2	CASRSSLAGVANTGELFF	TGCGCCAGCAGGTCGTCACTAGCGGGGGTCGCGAACACCGGGGAGCTGTTTTTT
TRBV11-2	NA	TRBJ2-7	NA	CASSLGVSYEQYF	TGTGCCAGCAGCTTAGGGGTTAGCTACGAGCAGTACTTC
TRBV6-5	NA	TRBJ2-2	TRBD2	CASSYSGGYSGELFF	TGTGCCAGCAGTTACAGCGGGGGGTATTCGGGGGAGCTGTTTTTT
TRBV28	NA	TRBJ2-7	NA	CASSPGDTAFFGEQYF	TGTGCCAGCAGTCCCGGAGACACTGCGTTTTTCGGCGAGCAGTACTTC